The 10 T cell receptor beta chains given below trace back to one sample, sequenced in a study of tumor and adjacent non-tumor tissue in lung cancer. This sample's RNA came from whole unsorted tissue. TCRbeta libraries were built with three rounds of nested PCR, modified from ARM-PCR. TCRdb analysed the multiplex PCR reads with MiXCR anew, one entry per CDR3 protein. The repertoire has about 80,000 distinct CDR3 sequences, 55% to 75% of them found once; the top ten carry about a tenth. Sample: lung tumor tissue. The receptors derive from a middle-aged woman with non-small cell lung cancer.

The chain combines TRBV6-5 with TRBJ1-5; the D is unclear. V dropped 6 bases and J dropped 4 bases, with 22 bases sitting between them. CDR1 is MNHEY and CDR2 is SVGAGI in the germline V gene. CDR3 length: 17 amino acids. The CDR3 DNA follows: TGTGCCAGCAGGCGGACCGGTTCTGGGAATAGAAATCAGCCCCAGCATTTT. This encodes CASRRTGSGNRNQPQHF.

The CDR3 protein is CASSKTGVERPETQYF. DNA for the CDR3: TGTGCCAGCAGTAAGACAGGGGTAGAGAGGCCAGAGACCCAGTACTTC. The V gene is TRBV6-5, the J gene TRBJ2-5; 8 nucleotides line up with TRBD1. Germline trimming cut 5 bases from V and 4 bases from J; bases unmatched to any gene: 12. Germline values: CDR1 MNHEY, CDR2 SVGAGI. The CDR3 consists of 16 residues.

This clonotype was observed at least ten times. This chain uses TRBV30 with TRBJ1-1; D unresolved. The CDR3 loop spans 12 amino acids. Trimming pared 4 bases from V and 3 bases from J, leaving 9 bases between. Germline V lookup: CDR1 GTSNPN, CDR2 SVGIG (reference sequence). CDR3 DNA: TGTGCCTGGACCCCCGGGGACACTGAAGCTTTCTTT. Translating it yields CAWTPGDTEAFF.

The CDR3 region is CASSTGLEETQYF. The CDR3, as DNA: TGTGCCAGCAGCACCGGGCTGGAAGAGACCCAGTACTTC. V gene TRBV11-2 combines with J gene TRBJ2-5; D gene ambiguous. This CDR3 is 13 amino acids long. The V end lost 5 bases, the J end lost 3 bases, and 10 bases lay between the germline ends. The germline gives CDR1 SGHAT, CDR2 FQNNGV.

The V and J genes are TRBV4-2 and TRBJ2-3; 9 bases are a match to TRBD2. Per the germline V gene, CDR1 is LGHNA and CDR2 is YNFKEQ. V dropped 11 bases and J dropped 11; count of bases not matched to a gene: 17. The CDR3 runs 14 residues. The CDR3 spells CADSQTGSSGEQYF. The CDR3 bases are TGTGCCGACAGCCAAACGGGCTCTAGCGGGGAGCAGTATTTT.

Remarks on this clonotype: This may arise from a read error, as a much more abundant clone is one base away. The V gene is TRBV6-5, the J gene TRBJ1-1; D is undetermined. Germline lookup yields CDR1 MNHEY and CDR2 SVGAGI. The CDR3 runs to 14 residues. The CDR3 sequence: CATSYGVGNTEAFF. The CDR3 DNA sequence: TGTGCCACCAGTTACGGGGTGGGCAACACTGAAGCTTTCTTT.

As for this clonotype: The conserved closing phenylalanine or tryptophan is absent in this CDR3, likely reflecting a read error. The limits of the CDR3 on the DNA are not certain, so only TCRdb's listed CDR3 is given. The CDR3 sequence: CASRGTGGYNEQFL. V usage is TRBV12-3 or TRBV12-4 and J usage is TRBJ2-1. The CDR3 is 14 amino acids long, termini counted.

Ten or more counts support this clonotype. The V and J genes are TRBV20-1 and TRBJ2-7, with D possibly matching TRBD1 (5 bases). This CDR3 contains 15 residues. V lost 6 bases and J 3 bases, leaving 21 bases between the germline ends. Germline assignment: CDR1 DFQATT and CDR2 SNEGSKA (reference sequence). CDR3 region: CSASPLATVGYEQYF. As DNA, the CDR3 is TGCAGTGCGTCCCCCCTCGCGACAGTAGGCTACGAGCAGTACTTC.

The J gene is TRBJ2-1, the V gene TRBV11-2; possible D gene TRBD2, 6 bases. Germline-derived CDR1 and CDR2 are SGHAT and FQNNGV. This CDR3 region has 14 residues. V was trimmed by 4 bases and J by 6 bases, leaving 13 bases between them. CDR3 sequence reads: CASSWTNGCNEQFF. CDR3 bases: TGTGCCAGCAGCTGGACTAACGGATGCAATGAGCAGTTCTTC. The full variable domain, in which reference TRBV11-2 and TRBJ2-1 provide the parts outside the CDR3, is EAGVAQSPRYKIIEKRQSVAFWCNPISGHATLYWYQQILGQGPKLLIQFQNNGVVDDSQLPKDRFSAERLKGVDSTLKIQPAKLEDSAVYLCASSWTNGCNEQFFGPGTRLTVL.

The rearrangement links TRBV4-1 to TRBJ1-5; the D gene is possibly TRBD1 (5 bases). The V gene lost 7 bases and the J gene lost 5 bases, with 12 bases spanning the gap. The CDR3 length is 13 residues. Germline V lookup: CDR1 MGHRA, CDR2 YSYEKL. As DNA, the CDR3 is TGCGCCAGCAACCATGGGGGAGATCAGCCCCAGCATTTT. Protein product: CASNHGGDQPQHF.